The entry below describes one T cell receptor beta chain. What it binds is unknown. This specimen comes from a study of shared clonotypes between healthy human individuals. It was CD45RO-negative cells, positively selected for CCR7, that made up naive CD8 cells, with terminally differentiated effector memory CD45RA+ cells excluded. None of the donors, who were healthy HIV-negative adults, had recently had acute infections or vaccinations. Study outcomes and limitations: Exclusively blood specimens were collected; tissue repertoires likely differ.

Germline V gene sequence: CDR1 SQVTM, CDR2 ANQGSEA. V lost 4 bases, J lost 6 bases, and 13 bases lay in between. The CDR3 has 12 residues. Each subset's genomic DNA was split evenly across several immunoSEQ plates. Sequencing used immunoSEQ multiplex PCR; TCRdb keeps in-frame clones, though not all of them. Seen here are some 2,100,000 clones, approximately 94% observed once, and the top ten hold roughly 1.8%. The rearrangement uses TRBV29-1 and TRBJ2-7; D possibly corresponds to TRBD1 (5 bases). The sequence came from a man younger than 35 in good health. Some clones in this sample may be carry-over from other donors' samples. Sequencing input: naive CD8+ T cells from PBMCs. Here the CDR3 reads CSVGGDSIEQYF. The CDR3 DNA reads as TGCAGCGTTGGCGGCGACAGCATCGAGCAGTACTTC.